This record looks at one T cell receptor (beta chain) sequence and its context. Its antigen is unknown. Profiling relied on immunoSEQ multiplex PCR, and the TCRdb table lists in-frame clones only, not all of them. The data hold 100,000 to 150,000 clones, with roughly 87% observed a single time. From germline, CDR1 is SGHRS and CDR2 YFSETQ. The CDR3 is 16 residues long. Trimming took off 1 base at V and 0 bases at J, with 8 bases between the two ends. The sample originates from a study of T cell responses to AZD1222 COVID-19 vaccine. The overall study: Second-dose timings of about 4 or about 12 weeks were pooled.

Study-wide results and caveats: Baseline seropositives among AZD1222 recipients totaled only 5 to 7. In the spike-specific TCR repertoire, nearly half reportedly target unmutated variant regions.

This specimen consisted of peripheral blood, obtained on day 0 of AZD1222 vaccination. This TCR came from an adult in good health. This chain uses TRBV5-1 with TRBJ2-6, with D tentatively TRBD1 or TRBD2 (5 bases each). CDR3 DNA: TGCGCCAGCAGCTTGTACGGGACCTCTGGGGCCAACGTCCTGACTTTC. It is translated as CASSLYGTSGANVLTF.